Presented here are 26 T cell receptor beta chains from one specimen sequenced in a study of breast tumors, draining lymph nodes, adjacent tissues. Each CDR3 protein gets one entry after TCRdb re-called the multiplex PCR reads with MiXCR. The sample shows about 300,000 distinct CDR3 sequences, around 31% of them seen only once. Axillary draining lymph nodes of breast cancer patients supplied the node samples. Sequences were obtained from axillary lymph node tissue. The receptors stem from a female donor with breast cancer. Some clones in this sample may be carry-over from other donors' samples.

This clonotype was counted many times. The chain recombines TRBV19 with TRBJ1-2; unclear D gene. There are 16 residues in the CDR3. V was trimmed by 1 base and J by 5 bases, leaving 17 bases between them. Germline loops: CDR1 LNHDA, CDR2 SQIVND (reference sequence). CDR3 sequence: CASSIGARRNAYGYTF. CDR3 DNA sequence: TGTGCCAGTAGTATAGGTGCCAGACGGAACGCTTATGGCTACACCTTC.

As regards this clonotype: This sequence may be a read error, since a much larger clone differs from it by one base. The chain employs TRBV11-3 and TRBJ2-5; D is undetermined. The CDR3 is 15 residues long. Per the germline V gene, CDR1 is SGHNT and CDR2 is YENEEA. The V end was cut by 0 bases, the J end by 1 base, with 9 bases between. CDR3 DNA: TGTGCCAGCAGCTTAGATTTCCTAACCCAAGAGACCCAGTACTTC. Encoded protein: CASSLDFLTQETQYF.

About this clonotype: A read error may explain this, as a much larger clone is one base away. The chain has TRBV20-1 and TRBJ2-1, with D perhaps TRBD1 or TRBD2 (5 bases each). CDR3 size: 13 residues. Germline CDR1 reads DFQATT; CDR2 reads SNEGSKA (reference sequence). This CDR3 is CSARGDLYNKQFF. DNA for the CDR3: TGCAGTGCTAGAGGGGACCTTTACAATAAGCAGTTCTTC.

A remark on this clonotype: One base away lies a much larger clone, so this may be a sequencing read error. This chain uses TRBV6-5 with TRBJ2-3; the D gene is possibly TRBD1 (5 bases). The CDR3 consists of 16 residues. Germline CDR1 MNHEY, CDR2 SVGAGI. CDR3 nucleotide sequence: TGTGCCAGCAGTTACGGTCTAGAGGCTCTGACAGTTACGCAGTATTTT. Amino acids: CASSYGLEALTVTQYF.

This chain connects TRBV5-1 to TRBJ1-2, with 10 bases lining up with TRBD1. The CDR3 is 14 residues long. Germline V gene data show CDR1 as SGHRS and CDR2 as YFSETQ. With 0 bases clipped from V and 8 bases from J, the junction kept 4 bases outside the gene matches. CDR3: CASSLVGTGEGYTF. As DNA, the CDR3 is TGCGCCAGCAGCTTGGTCGGGACAGGGGAAGGCTACACCTTC.

The J gene is TRBJ1-4, the V gene TRBV6-7, with 7 bases that match TRBD1. TRBV6-7 is labeled an ORF, and its function is uncertain. The CDR3 has 16 amino acids. Trimming removed 0 bases from V and 5 bases from J; junction bases left unmatched: 6. This chain's CDR3 is CASSYSTGTDNEKLFF. In nucleotides, the CDR3 is TGTGCCAGCAGTTACTCTACCGGGACAGACAATGAAAAACTGTTTTTT.

The gene calls are TRBV5-1 and TRBJ1-1; TRBD1 aligns across 7 bases. The CDR3 covers 14 residues. Trimming cost V 3 bases and J 3 bases; bases outside gene matches: 5. The V gene's germline CDR1 is SGHRS and CDR2 YFSETQ. The CDR3: CASSYSGGDTEAFF. CDR3 nucleotides: TGCGCCAGCAGCTACTCAGGGGGGGACACTGAAGCTTTCTTT.

This rearrangement joins TRBV20-1 to TRBJ2-5, with 8 nucleotides matching TRBD1. Germline CDR1 reads DFQATT; CDR2 reads SNEGSKA (reference sequence). The junction had 16 bases not matched to a gene; V was cut back by 6 bases and J by 4 bases. This CDR3 region has 16 residues. In DNA form, the CDR3 reads TGCAGTGCGGCCTATACAGGGGGAGAGTGCGGAGAGACCCAGTACTTC. Residues: CSAAYTGGECGETQYF.

This clonotype was found once. This sequence joins TRBV24-1 and TRBJ2-3, with 14 bases that match TRBD2. Germline assignment: CDR1 KGHDR and CDR2 SFDVKD. This CDR3 comprises 17 residues. After removal of 4 bases from V and 4 bases from J, the junction contained 6 bases not matched to a gene. For the CDR3, the DNA is TGTGCCACCAGTGACCCCGGACTAGCGGGAGGCGCAGATACGCAGTATTTT. As protein: CATSDPGLAGGADTQYF.

The chain combines TRBV5-1 with TRBJ1-1; TRBD1 agrees at 11 bases. The CDR3 runs 15 residues. Germline V gives CDR1 SGHRS, CDR2 YFSETQ. J was trimmed by 6 bases and V by 3 bases; bases with no gene match: 7. The CDR3 nucleotides read TGCGCCAGCAGCTGGACAGGGGGCGCGGGAGCTGAAGCTTTCTTT. The encoded protein is CASSWTGGAGAEAFF.

This clonotype was seen many times. V and J are TRBV4-1 and TRBJ2-1; D gene unclear. There are 13 residues in the CDR3. Germline V CDR1 and CDR2: MGHRA, YSYEKL. Trimming took 3 bases from V and 6 from J, leaving 9 bases between them. The CDR3 nucleotides are TGCGCCAGCAGCCACCAAAACCTCAATGAGCAGTTCTTC. Its protein is CASSHQNLNEQFF.

The CDR3 spells CASSPEGQGNEQFF. The CDR3 DNA reads TGTGCCAGCTCACCGGAGGGACAGGGTAATGAGCAGTTCTTC. The chain is built from TRBV24-1 and TRBJ2-1; 9 positions match TRBD1. The trim removed 11 bases at V and 7 bases at J, leaving 11 bases unmatched. Germline V gene lookup returns CDR1 KGHDR and CDR2 SFDVKD. The CDR3 consists of 14 residues.

This clonotype was counted many times. This rearrangement joins TRBV20-1 to TRBJ2-1; 7 bases fit TRBD2. V shed 6 bases and J 0 bases; nucleotides not matched to a gene: 8. CDR1 and CDR2 from the germline V gene are DFQATT and SNEGSKA (reference sequence). The CDR3 spans 15 residues. CDR3 loop: CSAAGTASSYNEQFF. The CDR3 DNA reads as TGCAGTGCAGCGGGAACAGCGAGCTCCTACAATGAGCAGTTCTTC.

This clonotype was counted a few times. A much bigger clone sits one base away, suggesting this may be a read error. The chain couples TRBV20-1 to TRBJ2-7; 11 bases match TRBD2. Germline V lookup: CDR1 DFQATT, CDR2 SNEGSKA (reference sequence). The CDR3 is 13 residues long. The CDR3 region is CSAKTSGAYAQYF. The CDR3 region has the DNA TGCAGTGCTAAGACTAGCGGGGCCTACGCGCAGTACTTC.

Points on this clonotype: This could be a read error, since a much larger clone is one nucleotide away. The V and J genes are TRBV12-5 and TRBJ2-7, with a possible D match to TRBD1 (6 bases). This CDR3 spans 14 amino acids. Trimming stripped 6 bases from V and 1 base from J, with 13 bases between. CDR1 is LGHNT, CDR2 FRNRAP, per germline. In nucleotides, the CDR3 is TGTGCTAGTGGAAAGACAGGCCGGTCCTACGAGCAGTACTTC. This sequence encodes CASGKTGRSYEQYF. Variable domain in full (rest from reference TRBV12-5 and TRBJ2-7): DARVTQTPRHKVTEMGQEVTMRCQPILGHNTVFWYRQTMMQGLELLAYFRNRAPLDDSGMPKDRFSAEMPDATLATLKIQPSEPRDSAVYFCASGKTGRSYEQYFGPGTRLTVT.

There are many counts of this clonotype. The chain has TRBV6-2 or TRBV6-3 and TRBJ2-3, with unresolved D. The CDR3 has 15 residues. The germline V gene has CDR1 MNHEY and CDR2 SVGEGT. The V gene lost 5 bases and the J gene lost 0 bases, with 12 bases spanning the gap. This CDR3 is CASSMTGASTDTQYF. CDR3 in DNA: TGTGCCAGCAGTATGACGGGTGCTAGCACAGATACGCAGTATTTT.

Comment on this clonotype: Because it lacks the conserved phenylalanine or tryptophan at the end, this CDR3 is likely a read error. It is unclear where the CDR3 begins or ends on the DNA, so no DNA is shown, and the CDR3 is as TCRdb lists it. The chain recombines TRBV20-1 with TRBJ2-1; TRBD2, the table's D call, was not compared with the DNA. Counting both end residues, the CDR3 totals 9 amino acids. The germline CDR1 and CDR2 sequences are DFQATT and SNEGSKA (reference sequence). The CDR3: CSANIPLAG.

The chain is built from TRBV15 and TRBJ2-1; D may match TRBD1 or TRBD2 (6 bases each). The germline V and J ends were trimmed by 0 bases and 6 bases, with 18 bases remaining between them. Germline lookup yields CDR1 LNHNV and CDR2 YYDKDF (reference sequence). The CDR3 extends over 17 amino acids. CDR3 sequence reads: CATSRDQEGEALNEQFF. CDR3 nucleotide sequence: TGTGCCACCAGCAGAGATCAGGAGGGGGAGGCCCTCAATGAGCAGTTCTTC.

The CDR3 coding sequence is TGTGCCAGCAGCCAAGACTTAGGACCTGGCGGGAGAATGAACGAGCAGTACTTC. It encodes CASSQDLGPGGRMNEQYF. This chain links TRBV3-1 with TRBJ2-7, with 7 bases that match TRBD2. The CDR3 sequence is 18 residues long. With V trimmed by 0 bases and J by 5 bases, 16 bases remained unmatched. Germline V gives CDR1 LGHDT, CDR2 YNNKEL (reference sequence).

The rearrangement joins TRBV24-1 to TRBJ1-4, with D possibly TRBD1 on 5 matching bases. Germline values: CDR1 KGHDR, CDR2 SFDVKD. The CDR3 contains 12 residues. CDR3 in amino acids: CATRGDLGELFF. CDR3 bases: TGTGCAACACGGGGCGACCTAGGGGAACTGTTTTTT.

This clonotype occurred many times. In nucleotides, the CDR3 is TGCAGTGCTAGAGTAGGGACTAGCCCTCAAGAGACCCAGTACTTC. It encodes CSARVGTSPQETQYF. The V and J genes are TRBV20-1 and TRBJ2-5; 9 bases map to TRBD2. Trimming at V came to 1 base and at J to 2 bases, leaving 5 bases not matched to a gene. This CDR3 is built from 15 residues. Germline lookup yields CDR1 DFQATT and CDR2 SNEGSKA (reference sequence).

As concerns this clonotype: Because it lacks the conserved phenylalanine or tryptophan at the end, this CDR3 is likely a read error. The chain links TRBV7-9 to TRBJ2-5; 8 nucleotides agree with TRBD2. This CDR3 spans 14 amino acids. The germline CDR1 and CDR2 sequences are SEHNR and FQNEAQ (reference sequence). J lost 4 bases, V lost 3 bases, and 4 bases had no gene match. This CDR3 is CASSLELAGETQYL. The CDR3 DNA reads TGTGCCAGCAGCTTGGAGCTAGCGGGAGAGACCCAGTACCTC.

This clonotype was found a few times. Since a much larger clone is just one base distant, this may be a read error. The CDR3 DNA is TGTGCCAGCAGTCCCGAGGTCTCCGAGCAGTACTTC. It encodes CASSPEVSEQYF. The V gene is TRBV5-5, the J gene TRBJ2-7; D is unresolved. Germline CDR1 and CDR2: SGHKS and YYEKEE (reference sequence). V lost 5 bases and J 6 bases, leaving 12 bases between the germline ends. There are 12 residues in the CDR3.

The rearrangement links TRBV11-3 to TRBJ2-1, with a weak D call TRBD2 (5 bases). The V gene lost 8 bases and the J gene lost 2 bases, with 25 bases spanning the gap. The CDR3 spans 18 residues. From germline, CDR1 is SGHNT and CDR2 YENEEA. The CDR3: CASGSPHLPAEAYNEQFF. The CDR3 nucleotides are TGTGCCAGCGGCTCCCCCCACTTACCAGCGGAGGCCTACAATGAGCAGTTCTTC.

This chain uses TRBV30 with TRBJ2-1, with TRBD2 matching 7 bases. Germline V CDR1 and CDR2: GTSNPN, SVGIG (reference sequence). This CDR3 spans 13 amino acids. With V trimmed by 1 base and J by 15 bases, 12 bases remained unmatched. CDR3 in amino acids: CAWSGLVGGYPFF. CDR3 in DNA: TGTGCCTGGAGTGGGCTAGTGGGAGGGTATCCGTTCTTC. The variable domain in full, completed from reference TRBV30 and TRBJ2-1, reads SQTIHQWPATLVQPVGSPLSLECTVEGTSNPNLYWYRQAAGRGLQLLFYSVGIGQISSEVPQNLSASRPQDRQFILSSKKLLLSDSGFYLCAWSGLVGGYPFFGPGTRLTVL.

In its sample, this clonotype was seen many times. The chain couples TRBV4-2 to TRBJ1-5; 8 positions agree with TRBD1. After removal of 1 base from V and 1 base from J, the junction contained 0 bases not matched to a gene. The CDR3 loop spans 15 amino acids. Germline V gives CDR1 LGHNA, CDR2 YNFKEQ. CDR3 in DNA: TGTGCCAGCAGCCAAGGACAGGGGAGCAATCAGCCCCAGCATTTT. It specifies CASSQGQGSNQPQHF.